This T cell receptor beta chain came from a study of blood T cell repertoires in COVID-19. As for the study in general: Italy, Spain and the United States were the sources of the convalescent and acute COVID-19 samples. Sources were T cells, B-cell-depleted T cells, or PBMCs; the material itself was cDNA or gDNA.

Per the original data handling: It was from reference gene primer amplification that nucleated cell counts were estimated. Clones were sequenced by immunoSEQ multiplex PCR, and TCRdb holds only the in-frame ones, with some missing. The DNA gave D and trimming, while V, J and clone size come from that table. Of 150,000 to 200,000 clones listed, approximately 80% are singletons. CDR3 length: 13 residues. Losses at the gene ends were 7 bases for V and 10 bases for J; bases not matched to a gene: 9. Germline V gene lookup returns CDR1 LNHDA and CDR2 SQIVND (reference sequence). This clonotype was obtained from a woman older than 75 with acute or convalescent COVID-19. The gene calls are TRBV19 and TRBJ1-4, with 7 bases aligning to TRBD1. The sample consisted of peripheral blood. The CDR3 region has the DNA TGTGCCAGTAAAGGGACAGAATTCGGAAAACTGTTTTTT. Protein product: CASKGTEFGKLFF.